This is a list of T cell receptor beta chains from one sample in a study of CD8 T cells in Susac syndrome. TCRdb recomputed calls from the immunoSEQ multiplex PCR reads with MiXCR, one row per CDR3 protein. This table has about 440,000 distinct CDR3 sequences, around 83% appearing once. Sequencing was done on a sample of CD8+ T cells from PBMCs. The receptor source for this set is a human donor with multiple sclerosis. CDR3s include the opening cysteine and the closing phenylalanine or tryptophan. Each record gives: V gene, clone size, J gene, D gene, CDR3 protein, CDR3 DNA. A D gene is named only where the DNA matches it firmly. Clone size is not always given. Where it is, it says once, few, many or a class for expanded clones.

v_call: TRBV15; clone_size: -; j_call: TRBJ1-1; d_call: -; cdr3_aa: CATSRDVDSYLNTEAFF; cdr3_nt: TGTGCCACCAGCAGAGATGTTGACAGCTACTTGAACACTGAAGCTTTCTTT
v_call: TRBV7-2; clone_size: -; j_call: TRBJ1-1; d_call: -; cdr3_aa: CASSPSLGVAFF; cdr3_nt: TGTGCCAGCAGCCCTTCACTGGGAGTGGCTTTCTTT
v_call: TRBV2; clone_size: -; j_call: TRBJ2-1; d_call: TRBD2; cdr3_aa: CASSDLRGSYNEQFF; cdr3_nt: TGTGCCAGCAGTGATTTGCGGGGGAGCTACAATGAGCAGTTCTTC
v_call: TRBV20-1; clone_size: -; j_call: TRBJ2-7; d_call: -; cdr3_aa: CSARVRGLRAYEQYF; cdr3_nt: TGCAGTGCTAGAGTAAGAGGACTTCGGGCCTACGAGCAGTACTTC
v_call: TRBV28; clone_size: -; j_call: TRBJ2-5; d_call: TRBD1; cdr3_aa: CASSASMDRVGETQYF; cdr3_nt: TGTGCCAGCAGTGCCTCGATGGACAGGGTAGGAGAGACCCAGTACTTC
v_call: TRBV19; clone_size: -; j_call: TRBJ1-1; d_call: -; cdr3_aa: CASSIAVSGTEAFF; cdr3_nt: TGTGCCAGTAGTATCGCGGTGAGTGGCACTGAAGCTTTCTTT
v_call: TRBV19; clone_size: -; j_call: TRBJ1-1; d_call: -; cdr3_aa: CASNEGEVDTEAFF; cdr3_nt: TGTGCCAGTAACGAGGGGGAGGTCGACACTGAAGCTTTCTTT
v_call: TRBV19; clone_size: -; j_call: TRBJ2-1; d_call: -; cdr3_aa: CASQGAEISYNEQFF; cdr3_nt: TGTGCCAGCCAAGGGGCAGAAATCTCCTACAATGAGCAGTTCTTC
v_call: TRBV6-1; clone_size: few; j_call: TRBJ1-1; d_call: -; cdr3_aa: CASSPSDGNTEAFF; cdr3_nt: TGTGCCAGCAGTCCTTCAGACGGGAACACTGAAGCTTTCTTT
v_call: TRBV7-9; clone_size: -; j_call: TRBJ2-7; d_call: TRBD2; cdr3_aa: CASSSTSGRLVYEQYF; cdr3_nt: TGTGCCAGCAGCTCGACTAGCGGGAGGCTAGTCTACGAGCAGTACTTC
v_call: TRBV15; clone_size: -; j_call: TRBJ2-3; d_call: -; cdr3_aa: CATSRVGTDTQYF; cdr3_nt: TGTGCCACCAGCAGAGTTGGCACAGATACGCAGTATTTT
v_call: TRBV19; clone_size: once; j_call: TRBJ2-7; d_call: TRBD2; cdr3_aa: CASSMASGSYEQYF; cdr3_nt: TGTGCCAGTAGTATGGCTAGCGGTTCCTACGAGCAGTACTTC
v_call: TRBV10-2; clone_size: once; j_call: TRBJ1-4; d_call: -; cdr3_aa: CASSEDPDLRAYEKLFF; cdr3_nt: TGCGCCAGCAGTGAGGATCCCGACCTAAGGGCATATGAAAAACTGTTTTTT
v_call: TRBV7-9; clone_size: -; j_call: TRBJ2-5; d_call: -; cdr3_aa: CASSPNLDRAYSSQETQYF; cdr3_nt: TGTGCCAGCAGCCCTAACCTGGACCGGGCATACAGCTCCCAAGAGACCCAGTACTTC
v_call: TRBV30; clone_size: few; j_call: TRBJ2-1; d_call: -; cdr3_aa: CAWSVGLNNEQFF; cdr3_nt: TGTGCCTGGAGTGTCGGGTTAAACAATGAGCAGTTCTTC
v_call: TRBV14; clone_size: -; j_call: TRBJ2-3; d_call: TRBD2; cdr3_aa: CASSQQGGGATDTQYF; cdr3_nt: TGTGCCAGCAGCCAACAAGGCGGGGGGGCCACAGATACGCAGTATTTT
v_call: TRBV29-1; clone_size: -; j_call: TRBJ2-7; d_call: -; cdr3_aa: CSVEDQVSYEQYF; cdr3_nt: TGCAGCGTTGAAGATCAGGTCTCCTACGAGCAGTACTTC
v_call: TRBV3-1; clone_size: -; j_call: TRBJ2-2; d_call: TRBD2; cdr3_aa: CASSQSLAGATGELFF; cdr3_nt: TGTGCCAGCAGCCAAAGTTTAGCGGGGGCCACCGGGGAGCTGTTTTTT
v_call: TRBV19; clone_size: -; j_call: TRBJ2-7; d_call: -; cdr3_aa: CASSLQTGAYEQYF; cdr3_nt: TGTGCCAGTAGCCTCCAGACGGGAGCCTACGAGCAGTACTTC
v_call: TRBV11-2; clone_size: -; j_call: TRBJ1-2; d_call: -; cdr3_aa: CASSPQTTGSRGYTF; cdr3_nt: TGTGCCAGCAGCCCACAAACCACAGGGTCGCGTGGCTACACCTTC
v_call: TRBV2; clone_size: -; j_call: TRBJ1-2; d_call: -; cdr3_aa: CASSDEELANYGYTF; cdr3_nt: TGTGCCAGCAGTGACGAGGAGTTAGCTAACTATGGCTACACCTTC
v_call: TRBV27; clone_size: -; j_call: TRBJ2-1; d_call: -; cdr3_aa: CASILRAEQFF; cdr3_nt: TGTGCCAGCATCCTACGGGCTGAGCAGTTCTTC
v_call: TRBV5-1; clone_size: -; j_call: TRBJ2-7; d_call: -; cdr3_aa: CASSLGPVYPYEQYF; cdr3_nt: TGCGCCAGCAGCTTGGGACCCGTTTACCCCTACGAGCAGTACTTC
v_call: TRBV24-1; clone_size: -; j_call: TRBJ2-1; d_call: TRBD1; cdr3_aa: CATQDRSYNEQFF; cdr3_nt: TGTGCCACGCAGGACAGGTCCTACAATGAGCAGTTCTTC
v_call: TRBV20-1; clone_size: -; j_call: TRBJ1-1; d_call: -; cdr3_aa: CSAGDGLTPTEAFF; cdr3_nt: TGCAGTGCAGGGGACGGGCTAACTCCCACTGAAGCTTTCTTT
v_call: TRBV12-3/TRBV12-4; clone_size: -; j_call: TRBJ2-5; d_call: TRBD2; cdr3_aa: CASSFSQRGEETQYF; cdr3_nt: TGTGCCAGCAGTTTTTCCCAGCGGGGGGAAGAGACCCAGTACTTC
v_call: TRBV6-6; clone_size: -; j_call: TRBJ2-1; d_call: -; cdr3_aa: CASSYPKGTEGDEQFF; cdr3_nt: TGTGCCAGCAGTTACCCCAAGGGGACGGAGGGCGATGAGCAGTTCTTC
v_call: TRBV24-1; clone_size: -; j_call: TRBJ2-1; d_call: -; cdr3_aa: CATSLAGATYNEQFF; cdr3_nt: TGTGCCACCAGTCTGGCAGGGGCTACCTACAATGAGCAGTTCTTC
v_call: TRBV6-5; clone_size: once; j_call: TRBJ1-2; d_call: -; cdr3_aa: CASSYPHSVQPANYGYTF; cdr3_nt: TGTGCCAGCAGTTACCCGCACAGCGTACAACCTGCTAACTATGGCTACACCTTC
v_call: TRBV30; clone_size: -; j_call: TRBJ2-7; d_call: TRBD2; cdr3_aa: CAWGLEEEQYF; cdr3_nt: TGTGCCTGGGGACTAGAGGAAGAGCAGTACTTC
v_call: TRBV10-3; clone_size: -; j_call: TRBJ1-6; d_call: TRBD1; cdr3_aa: CAIRAGTGGLNSPLHF; cdr3_nt: TGTGCCATCAGGGCGGGGACAGGGGGCTTGAATTCACCCCTCCACTTT
v_call: TRBV2; clone_size: -; j_call: TRBJ2-3; d_call: -; cdr3_aa: CASSLWTEEGDTQYF; cdr3_nt: TGTGCCAGCAGTCTTTGGACGGAGGAGGGAGATACGCAGTATTTT
v_call: TRBV19; clone_size: -; j_call: TRBJ2-2; d_call: -; cdr3_aa: CASSIDLEAAVTGELFF; cdr3_nt: TGTGCCAGTAGTATAGATCTGGAAGCCGCGGTGACCGGGGAGCTGTTTTTT
v_call: TRBV4-1; clone_size: few; j_call: TRBJ2-7; d_call: TRBD2; cdr3_aa: CASSLGSGGSIFEQYF; cdr3_nt: TGCGCCAGCAGCCTTGGGTCGGGGGGATCGATCTTCGAGCAGTACTTC
v_call: TRBV27; clone_size: few; j_call: TRBJ2-7; d_call: -; cdr3_aa: CASRSLEGVQYF; cdr3_nt: TGTGCCAGCAGAAGTTTGGAAGGAGTGCAGTACTTC
v_call: TRBV30; clone_size: -; j_call: TRBJ2-2; d_call: -; cdr3_aa: CAWIPQGIYTGELFF; cdr3_nt: TGTGCCTGGATCCCGCAGGGTATCTACACCGGGGAGCTGTTTTTT
v_call: TRBV15; clone_size: -; j_call: TRBJ1-3; d_call: -; cdr3_aa: CATTDNSGNTIYF; cdr3_nt: TGTGCCACCACCGACAACTCTGGAAACACCATATATTTT
v_call: TRBV5-6; clone_size: -; j_call: TRBJ2-1; d_call: -; cdr3_aa: CASSWTRFNEQFF; cdr3_nt: TGTGCCAGCAGCTGGACAAGATTCAATGAGCAGTTCTTC
v_call: TRBV21-1; clone_size: -; j_call: TRBJ1-1; d_call: -; cdr3_aa: CASSNKRDGEAFF; cdr3_nt: TGTGCCAGCAGCAACAAGAGGGATGGTGAAGCTTTCTTT
v_call: TRBV5-6; clone_size: once; j_call: TRBJ2-3; d_call: TRBD2; cdr3_aa: CASSSASGGGTDTQYF; cdr3_nt: TGTGCCAGCAGCTCCGCTAGCGGGGGGGGCACAGATACGCAGTATTTT
v_call: TRBV20-1; clone_size: -; j_call: TRBJ1-1; d_call: -; cdr3_aa: CSASRQEGNTEAFF; cdr3_nt: TGCAGTGCTAGTAGACAGGAGGGGAACACTGAAGCTTTCTTT
v_call: TRBV6-5; clone_size: -; j_call: TRBJ2-5; d_call: -; cdr3_aa: CASSYSGGMETQYF; cdr3_nt: TGTGCCAGCAGTTACTCCGGGGGTATGGAGACCCAGTACTTC
v_call: TRBV29-1; clone_size: -; j_call: TRBJ1-1; d_call: -; cdr3_aa: CSVDTGQTMNTEAFF; cdr3_nt: TGCAGCGTTGATACGGGGCAGACCATGAACACTGAAGCTTTCTTT
v_call: TRBV6-1; clone_size: -; j_call: TRBJ2-7; d_call: -; cdr3_aa: CASSERYLYEQYF; cdr3_nt: TGTGCCAGCAGCGAGAGATACCTCTACGAGCAGTACTTC
v_call: TRBV11-2; clone_size: once; j_call: TRBJ2-1; d_call: -; cdr3_aa: CASSPLYSLYNEQFF; cdr3_nt: TGTGCCAGCAGCCCTTTATATAGCCTCTACAATGAGCAGTTCTTC
v_call: TRBV15; clone_size: -; j_call: TRBJ2-1; d_call: TRBD2; cdr3_aa: CATSRSGTRIVYGQFF; cdr3_nt: TGTGCCACCAGCAGGTCAGGGACTAGGATTGTGTATGGGCAGTTCTTC
v_call: TRBV7-8; clone_size: few; j_call: TRBJ1-1; d_call: -; cdr3_aa: CASSLGQPSEAFF; cdr3_nt: TGTGCCAGCAGCTTAGGACAGCCCAGTGAAGCTTTCTTT
v_call: TRBV10-2; clone_size: -; j_call: TRBJ1-1; d_call: -; cdr3_aa: CASSEWGQEAFF; cdr3_nt: TGCGCCAGCAGTGAATGGGGGCAAGAAGCTTTCTTT
v_call: TRBV5-1; clone_size: -; j_call: TRBJ2-3; d_call: -; cdr3_aa: CASSLLGDTSTDTQYF; cdr3_nt: TGCGCCAGCAGCTTGTTGGGGGACACTAGCACAGATACGCAGTATTTT
v_call: TRBV30; clone_size: -; j_call: TRBJ1-1; d_call: -; cdr3_aa: CAWMSMNTEAFF; cdr3_nt: TGTGCCTGGATGTCTATGAACACTGAAGCTTTCTTT